The clone carrying this T cell receptor (beta chain) was seen a few times. The data originate from a study of T cells in Graves' hyperthyroidism and ophthalmopathy. RNA transcripts served as the template for amplifying TCR beta CDR3 regions. The HTBI set primed first-round TCR CDR3 RT-PCR. TCRdb fed the multiplex PCR reads into MiXCR, producing one record per CDR3 protein. The sample lists 400,000 to 550,000 distinct CDR3 sequences; roughly a quarter were seen once. Sequenced: blood. This receptor was obtained from a young woman with Graves' ophthalmopathy.

The CDR3 is CASTLLGLPGYTF. Written as DNA, the CDR3 is TGTGCCAGCACCTTACTAGGGCTGCCTGGCTACACCTTC. The rearrangement joins TRBV12-3 or TRBV12-4 to TRBJ1-2; D is unclear. V was cut by 7 bases and J by 7 bases, with 16 bases left in between. The CDR3 runs to 13 residues.